This T cell receptor beta chain came from a study of shared clonotypes between healthy human individuals. The CDR3 runs to 15 residues. J lost 7 bases, V lost 3 bases, and 8 bases had no gene match. CDR1 is MGHRA, CDR2 YSYEKL, per germline. TCRdb keeps only in-frame clones here, not all; method: immunoSEQ multiplex PCR. The sample has over a million clones, roughly 96% seen once. This sequence originates from a man aged 25 to 40 in good health. J is TRBJ2-7 and V is TRBV4-1, with 11 bases identical to TRBD1. Sample: naive CD4+ T cells sorted from blood. The subset here: CD45RA+ positively selected. The CDR3 sequence is CASSHPGQGAGEQYF. DNA of the CDR3: TGCGCCAGCAGCCACCCCGGACAGGGGGCGGGTGAGCAGTACTTC.